This record concerns one T cell receptor beta chain sequence. The input for sorted-subset replicate PCRs was 200 ng DNA, around 27,000 T cell genomes. Produced via immunoSEQ multiplex PCR; TCRdb's table is partial and in-frame only. The sample records about 2.4 million clones, over 85% being singletons. CDR3 length equals 15 residues. The sample belongs to a study of shared clonotypes between healthy human individuals. Study details: Per donor, CD8 memory used one plate, CD8 naive used two, CD4 memory used three and CD4 naive used three.

Those who donated were healthy HIV-negative adults, with no recent acute infections or vaccinations reported. The chain carries TRBV21-1 and TRBJ2-5; the table's D call, TRBD1, has no DNA check behind it. TRBV21-1 is noted as a pseudogene. Sequenced: naive CD4+ T cells sorted from blood. Subset noted: CD45RA+ positively selected. The clonotype originates from a man younger than 35 in good health. CDR3 sequence (DNA): TGTGCCAGCAGCAAAGAGGATCAGGGGGAAGAGACCCAGTACTTC. It yields the protein CASSKEDQGEETQYF.